This is a list of T cell receptor beta chains from one sample in a study of shared clonotypes between healthy human individuals. The protocol was immunoSEQ multiplex PCR, while the TCRdb copy is restricted to in-frame clones and leaves out a portion. The sample includes just over 2,000,000 clones, about 94% of them seen just once. The sample was naive CD8+ T cells sorted from blood. Every receptor here comes from a man between 18 and 29 years old in good health. Each CDR3 is given with its conserved first and last residue. The order of the fields is V gene, CDR3 length, D gene, clone size, J gene, CDR3 protein, CDR3 DNA. A D gene is named only where the DNA matches it firmly. Clone size is stated in some rows and not others, as once, few, many or a class when expanded.

TRBV6-5	14	-	-	TRBJ2-7	CASSYGAGTYEQYF	TGTGCCAGCAGTTACGGGGCAGGGACCTACGAGCAGTACTTC
TRBV21-1	10	-	-	TRBJ1-1	CASSSEEAFF	TGTGCCAGCAGCAGCGAGGAGGCTTTCTTT
TRBV28	16	-	-	TRBJ1-6	CASSPRRDLRDSPLHF	TGTGCCAGCAGTCCCCGACGGGACCTTCGAGATTCACCCCTCCACTTT
TRBV7-8	19	-	-	TRBJ2-1	CASSLAKLVEPTQENEQFF	TGTGCCAGCAGCTTAGCGAAGTTAGTCGAGCCGACCCAGGAGAATGAGCAGTTCTTC
TRBV7-2	15	-	-	TRBJ1-3	CASSLHQGYGNTIYF	TGTGCCAGCAGCTTACATCAGGGTTATGGAAACACCATATATTTT
TRBV6-4	16	TRBD2	-	TRBJ2-7	CASSDSLLAETYEQYF	TGTGCCAGCAGTGACTCGTTGCTAGCGGAAACCTACGAGCAGTACTTC
TRBV30	12	-	-	TRBJ2-7	CAWSSGSYEQYF	TGTGCCTGGAGTAGCGGGTCCTACGAGCAGTACTTC
TRBV13	16	TRBD1	-	TRBJ1-1	CASSLGGTGMNTEAFF	TGTGCCAGCAGCTTAGGTGGGACAGGCATGAACACTGAAGCTTTCTTT
TRBV18	14	-	-	TRBJ2-7	CASSPRGGTYEQYF	TGTGCCAGCTCACCCAGGGGGGGGACCTACGAGCAGTACTTC
TRBV28	14	-	once	TRBJ2-3	CASRASISTDTQYF	TGTGCCAGCAGGGCATCAATTAGCACAGATACGCAGTATTTT
TRBV15	18	TRBD1	once	TRBJ1-6	CATSRGTASNLGNSPLHF	TGTGCCACCAGCAGGGGGACAGCGAGCAATTTAGGAAATTCACCCCTCCACTTT
TRBV7-2	15	-	-	TRBJ2-3	CASSFFTSPPDTQYF	TGTGCCAGCAGCTTTTTTACTAGCCCCCCAGATACGCAGTATTTT
TRBV4-1	15	-	-	TRBJ2-5	CASSRRIDSQETQYF	TGCGCCAGCAGCCGACGCATAGACTCACAAGAGACCCAGTACTTC
TRBV25-1	16	TRBD2	-	TRBJ2-5	CASSESGLAGGETQYF	TGTGCCAGCAGTGAATCCGGACTAGCGGGAGGTGAGACCCAGTACTTC
TRBV5-1	14	-	-	TRBJ2-3	CASGSGRVTDTQYF	TGCGCCAGCGGATCGGGTCGAGTCACAGATACGCAGTATTTT
TRBV27	15	TRBD2	-	TRBJ2-1	CASSLAGGPLDEQFF	TGTGCCAGCAGCCTAGCGGGAGGGCCTCTAGATGAGCAGTTCTTC
TRBV11-1	14	TRBD2	-	TRBJ2-1	CASSPKLADNEQFF	TGTGCCAGCAGCCCGAAACTAGCGGACAATGAGCAGTTCTTC
TRBV28	15	-	-	TRBJ2-7	CASSPGFGDGDEQYF	TGTGCCAGCAGCCCGGGGTTCGGGGATGGCGACGAGCAGTACTTC
TRBV21-1	15	-	-	TRBJ2-7	CASPKGTSGRREQYF	TGTGCCAGCCCCAAGGGGACTAGCGGGAGGAGGGAGCAGTACTTC
TRBV4-1	14	-	-	TRBJ2-7	CASSQDLQGHEQYF	TGCGCCAGCAGCCAAGATCTTCAGGGCCACGAGCAGTACTTC
TRBV18	15	TRBD2	once	TRBJ2-3	CASSPTSGGADTQYF	TGTGCCAGCTCGCCGACTAGCGGGGGGGCAGATACGCAGTATTTT
TRBV9	17	-	once	TRBJ2-6	CASSSGDELSGANVLTF	TGTGCCAGCAGCTCAGGGGACGAACTCTCTGGGGCCAACGTCCTGACTTTC
TRBV13	14	-	-	TRBJ2-7	CASSLGLTTYEQYF	TGTGCCAGCAGCTTAGGCCTTACAACTTACGAGCAGTACTTC
TRBV9	15	-	once	TRBJ2-3	CASSVTWASTDTQYF	TGTGCCAGCAGCGTGACTTGGGCTAGCACAGATACGCAGTATTTT
TRBV19	13	TRBD2	-	TRBJ2-7	CASRLAGALEQYF	TGTGCCAGTAGATTAGCGGGAGCCCTCGAGCAGTACTTC
TRBV27	17	TRBD1	-	TRBJ2-1	CASSAPRPGQLSNEQFF	TGTGCCAGCAGTGCCCCTCGTCCGGGACAGTTGTCAAATGAGCAGTTCTTC
TRBV28	14	-	-	TRBJ1-1	CASSLIGGNTEAFF	TGTGCCAGCAGTTTAATCGGGGGGAACACTGAAGCTTTCTTT
TRBV5-1	17	-	-	TRBJ2-1	CASSLGFGVVQGNEQFF	TGCGCCAGCAGCTTGGGGTTCGGGGTGGTACAGGGCAATGAGCAGTTCTTC
TRBV4-3	15	-	-	TRBJ1-2	CASSQDWTANYGYTF	TGCGCCAGCAGCCAAGATTGGACGGCTAACTATGGCTACACCTTC
TRBV6-5	15	-	-	TRBJ2-2	CASSYGGAVIGELFF	TGTGCCAGCAGTTACGGGGGGGCCGTTATCGGGGAGCTGTTTTTT
TRBV28	16	-	-	TRBJ1-4	CASSLPREPANEKLFF	TGTGCCAGCAGTTTACCGCGGGAGCCGGCTAATGAAAAACTGTTTTTT
TRBV13	13	-	-	TRBJ1-1	CASSAPPNTEAFF	TGTGCCAGCAGCGCCCCCCCGAACACTGAAGCTTTCTTT
TRBV7-9	15	TRBD1	-	TRBJ1-2	CASSPGDSLYYGYTF	TGTGCCAGCAGCCCAGGGGACAGCCTCTACTATGGCTACACCTTC
TRBV9	15	TRBD2	-	TRBJ2-1	CASSASGMSLSEQFF	TGTGCCAGCAGCGCAAGCGGGATGAGTTTGAGTGAGCAGTTCTTC
TRBV27	15	-	-	TRBJ1-5	CASTSGGPGNQPQHF	TGTGCCAGCACCTCGGGGGGGCCGGGCAATCAGCCCCAGCATTTT
TRBV9	13	-	-	TRBJ2-1	CASSVGDYNEQFF	TGTGCCAGCAGCGTTGGGGACTACAATGAGCAGTTCTTC
TRBV4-1	16	TRBD1	-	TRBJ2-7	CASSHPPGQGLYEQYF	TGCGCCAGCAGCCACCCTCCGGGACAGGGGCTCTACGAGCAGTACTTC
TRBV2	16	-	-	TRBJ2-5	CASSEVVPVALETQYF	TGTGCCAGCAGTGAAGTCGTGCCGGTCGCATTGGAGACCCAGTACTTC
TRBV7-9	15	-	-	TRBJ2-5	CASSFGGDGEGTQYF	TGTGCCAGCAGCTTTGGGGGCGATGGAGAGGGGACCCAGTACTTC
TRBV5-6	15	-	-	TRBJ2-3	CASSPTSSSTDTQYF	TGTGCCAGCAGCCCAACTAGTTCGAGCACAGATACGCAGTATTTT
TRBV29-1	11	-	-	TRBJ2-7	CSVEIYYEQYF	TGCAGCGTAGAAATTTACTACGAGCAGTACTTC
TRBV27	13	-	-	TRBJ2-7	CASSQLSSYEQYF	TGTGCCAGCAGTCAACTTTCCTCCTACGAGCAGTACTTC